This T cell receptor beta chain was sequenced in a study of blood T cell repertoires in COVID-19. Ages ranged from about 18 to 89 years, with residence in about two dozen US areas. Cohort assignment relied on participant-reported clinical history. In the 2 weeks before study entry, exposed participants met a COVID-19 case, which was PCR-confirmed or clinician-diagnosed. Original processing methods: Researchers report that nucleated cell counts were estimated from reference gene primer amplification. Clones were sequenced by immunoSEQ multiplex PCR, and TCRdb holds only the in-frame ones, with some missing. The DNA gave D and trimming, while V, J and clone size come from that table. The repertoire holds around 130,000 clones, with approximately 80% as singletons. The CDR3 spans 15 residues. With 3 bases clipped from V and 2 bases from J, the junction kept 5 bases outside the gene matches. Germline V gene sequence: CDR1 MNHEY, CDR2 SMNVEV (reference sequence).

This receptor was identified in a woman under 30 who had been exposed to COVID-19. Specimen: PBMCs or T cells enriched from blood (not recorded which). The chain uses TRBV27 and TRBJ1-2; 8 bases map to TRBD1. CDR3 sequence (DNA): TGTGCCAGCAGTTTGCAGGGACAGGTAAACTATGGCTACACCTTC. Amino acid sequence: CASSLQGQVNYGYTF.